This entry features one T cell receptor (beta chain) sequence. Antigen specificity is unknown. The repertoire was sequenced with immunoSEQ multiplex PCR; TCRdb's copy has only in-frame clones and lacks some. In the table there are 50,000 to 60,000 clones, less than 85% of which are singletons. The entry originates in a study of cytotoxic CD8 clonotypes in ibrutinib-treated CLL. Across the whole study: Responses comprised about 24 partial and 2 complete; at median approximately 70 months, around 14 remained remitted and about twelve progressed. Study-wide findings and caveats: Sampling times, which were not matched between the groups, differed between sustained-remission patients and progressing patients.

The CDR3 is 16 amino acids. The germline gives CDR1 MNHEY, CDR2 SMNVEV (reference sequence). With 0 bases removed from V and 4 bases from J, the gap between germline ends came to 13 bases. The clonotype originates from a human donor with chronic lymphocytic leukemia. The chain uses TRBV27 and TRBJ1-5, with no clear D. This specimen consisted of PBMCs, obtained after 24 months of ibrutinib treatment. The CDR3 DNA reads TGTGCCAGCAGTTTATCGTGGAGGGTAAAAAATCAGCCCCAGCATTTT. Protein product: CASSLSWRVKNQPQHF.